The source of this TCR beta chain is a study of blood T cell repertoires in COVID-19. The repertoire was sequenced with immunoSEQ multiplex PCR; TCRdb's copy has only in-frame clones and lacks some. The table records fewer than 700,000 clones, approximately 88% of them present only once. From germline, CDR1 is SGHRS and CDR2 YFSETQ. CDR3 size: 15 residues. Deletions cut 0 bases from V and 7 bases from J, with 16 bases between. V usage is TRBV5-1 and J usage is TRBJ1-2; D is possibly TRBD1 (5 bases). Material: peripheral blood. The sequence was obtained from a woman aged 50 to 60 with COVID-19, enrolled during active disease. For the CDR3, the DNA is TGCGCCAGCAGCTTGGAGGGTACCGGGACTAGTGGCTACACCTTC. The encoded protein is CASSLEGTGTSGYTF.